This record covers a single T cell receptor beta chain. This sample includes further DNA sequences coding for the same CDR3. Per the original methods: The authors estimated nucleated cell counts from reference gene primer amplification. Method: immunoSEQ multiplex PCR; TCRdb's copy keeps in-frame clones and lacks some. That table gives V, J and clone size, and the DNA gave D and trimming. Of 200,000 to 250,000 clones listed, 85% to 90% are singletons. These data come from a study of blood T cell repertoires in COVID-19. Study background: Samples representing acute and convalescent COVID-19 were sourced from the United States, Italy and Spain.

The V gene's germline CDR1 is PRHDT and CDR2 FYEKMQ (reference sequence). Trimming removed 0 bases from V and 3 bases from J; junction bases left unmatched: 2. The CDR3 covers 14 residues. In terms of age and location, participants ranged from roughly 18 to 90 years and lived in approximately 24 US areas. Clinical history as reported by participants underpinned cohort assignment. The V gene is TRBV13, the J gene TRBJ2-7, with TRBD2 matching 7 bases. Sample: PBMCs or T cells enriched from blood (not recorded which). This receptor was identified in a man aged 40-49 years who had recovered from COVID-19. CDR3 nucleotide sequence: TGTGCCAGCAGCTTAGGAGCGGGGTACTACGAGCAGTACTTC. This encodes CASSLGAGYYEQYF.